These 22 T cell receptor beta chains originate from one sample sequenced in a study of CD8+CD57+ T cells in acquired aplastic anemia. Genomic DNA, the template, was used for profiling of the TCR beta VDJ and CDR3. A single record per CDR3 protein comes from TCRdb applying MiXCR to the reads. The sample lists under 150,000 distinct CDR3 sequences; 41% were seen once. Specimen: sorted CD4+, CD8+, or CD8+CD57+ T cells (not recorded which) from PBMCs. The receptors derive from a human donor in good health, serving as a control.

This clonotype was picked up many times. The V call is TRBV6-5, the J call TRBJ2-6, with no clear D. V was shortened by 7 bases and J by 4 bases, with 8 bases between the two germline ends. The CDR3 contains 13 residues. Germline V gene lookup returns CDR1 MNHEY and CDR2 SVGAGI. CDR3: CASMVRGANVLTF. The CDR3 DNA reads TGTGCCAGCATGGTCCGAGGGGCCAACGTCCTGACTTTC.

This clonotype was found a few times. Given a much more abundant clone one base away, this may be a read error. The chain is built from TRBV9 and TRBJ2-7; D not certain. CDR3 length: 14 amino acids. Germline values: CDR1 SGDLS, CDR2 YYNGEE. The CDR3 loop is CAGRPGGSNYEQYF. The CDR3 coding sequence is TGTGCCGGCAGACCAGGTGGTTCAAACTACGAGCAGTACTTC.

The V gene is TRBV29-1, the J gene TRBJ2-2, with D possibly TRBD1 on 6 matching bases. Germline values: CDR1 SQVTM, CDR2 ANQGSEA. CDR3 length: 14 amino acids. Trimming shortened V by 6 bases and J by 1 base, and 12 bases separated the two germline ends. The CDR3 loop is CSVPRTVNTGELFF. In nucleotides, the CDR3 is TGCAGCGTCCCCAGGACAGTGAACACCGGGGAGCTGTTTTTT.

This rearrangement joins TRBV7-9 to TRBJ2-2; D is ambiguous. Germline CDR1 is SEHNR and CDR2 is FQNEAQ (reference sequence). The CDR3 runs 14 residues. V was trimmed by 0 bases and J by 0 bases, leaving 2 bases between them. Here the CDR3 reads CASSLATNTGELFF. The CDR3, as DNA: TGTGCCAGCAGCTTAGCCACGAACACCGGGGAGCTGTTTTTT.

Comments on this clonotype: The junction does not match germline at one end; this may be a read error. V gene TRBV15 combines with J gene TRBJ2-2, with D maybe TRBD2 (5 bases). Germline V gene data show CDR1 as LNHNV and CDR2 as YYDKDF (reference sequence). The CDR3 is 15 residues long. The CDR3 sequence: CATSSARGYTGELLF. CDR3 nucleotides: TGTGCCACCAGCAGCGCACGGGGTTACACCGGGGAGCTGCTTTTT.

This clonotype was counted at least ten times. The chain couples TRBV7-9 to TRBJ2-7; D remains ambiguous. Trimming took off 5 bases at V and 5 bases at J, with 10 bases between the two ends. CDR3 length: 12 residues. Germline lookup yields CDR1 SEHNR and CDR2 FQNEAQ (reference sequence). The CDR3 reads CASSPTSDEQYF. In DNA form, the CDR3 reads TGTGCCAGCAGCCCGACTTCGGACGAGCAGTACTTC.

This clonotype came up many times. The V gene is TRBV6-1, the J gene TRBJ2-2; D may be TRBD1 (6 bases). Trimming left V 6 bases short and J 5 bases short, with 13 bases between. This CDR3 region has 14 residues. Germline V gene lookup returns CDR1 MNHNS and CDR2 SASEGT. The CDR3 DNA reads TGTGCCAGCAGCGAGATCGACAGGACCGGGGAGCTGTTTTTT. This translates into CASSEIDRTGELFF.

V usage is TRBV2 and J usage is TRBJ1-2; 11 bases are shared with TRBD1. Germline V gives CDR1 SNHLY, CDR2 FYNNEI. The CDR3 is 15 residues long. V was pared by 1 base and J by 5 bases, with 3 bases of the junction left unmatched. For the CDR3, the DNA is TGTGCCAGCAGTGAAGGGACAGGGGGCGCATATGGCTACACCTTC. This translates into CASSEGTGGAYGYTF.

This clonotype was found many times. The V gene is TRBV20-1, the J gene TRBJ1-1, with a possible D match to TRBD1 (5 bases). Looked up from germline, CDR1 is DFQATT and CDR2 is SNEGSKA (reference sequence). V dropped 2 bases and J dropped 1 base, with 11 bases sitting between them. The CDR3 has 14 amino acids. In nucleotides, the CDR3 is TGCAGTGCTAGATATGCAGGGAAGAACACTGAAGCTTTCTTT. This translates into CSARYAGKNTEAFF.

The sample holds many counts of this clonotype. This chain uses TRBV24-1 with TRBJ1-1; no clear D gene. CDR3 size: 14 residues. With 4 bases removed from V and 6 bases from J, the gap between germline ends came to 14 bases. Germline lookup yields CDR1 KGHDR and CDR2 SFDVKD. CDR3 DNA: TGTGCCACCAGTGACTCGGGTGGGTTCTCTGAAGCTTTCTTT. Its protein is CATSDSGGFSEAFF.

This sequence joins TRBV24-1 and TRBJ1-1, with D possibly matching TRBD1 (6 bases). V lost 7 bases and J 2 bases, leaving 13 bases between the germline ends. CDR1 is KGHDR and CDR2 is SFDVKD in the germline V gene. The CDR3 sequence is 14 residues long. CDR3 residues: CATRKTGPNTEAFF. The CDR3 DNA follows: TGTGCCACCAGGAAGACAGGACCCAACACTGAAGCTTTCTTT.

This clonotype was found many times. The rearrangement uses TRBV5-4 and TRBJ1-2; maybe TRBD1 (5 bases). Trimming left V 0 bases short and J 3 bases short, with 9 bases between. CDR1 SGHNT and CDR2 YYREEE come from the germline V gene (reference sequence). This CDR3 region has 14 residues. The CDR3 protein is CASSLVGADYGYTF. The DNA of the CDR3 is TGTGCCAGCAGCTTGGTAGGGGCGGACTATGGCTACACCTTC.

The CDR3 DNA reads as TGTGCCAGCAGGGCAGGGGGCGCGAACACTGAAGCTTTCTTT. The encoded protein is CASRAGGANTEAFF. V is TRBV2 and J is TRBJ1-1; 8 nucleotides align to TRBD1. Germline CDR1 is SNHLY and CDR2 is FYNNEI. V gave up 6 bases and J gave up 1 base; unmatched junction bases: 4. The CDR3 is 14 residues long. Full variable domain (rest looked up from reference TRBV2 and TRBJ1-1): EPEVTQTPSHQVTQMGQEVILRCVPISNHLYFYWYRQILGQKVEFLVSFYNNEISEKSEIFDDQFSVERPDGSNFTLKIRSTKLEDSAMYFCASRAGGANTEAFFGQGTRLTVV.

This clonotype was seen many times. Here the CDR3 DNA reads TGCAGCGTTGAAGAACAGTCCTACGAGCAGTACTTC. Amino acids: CSVEEQSYEQYF. This sequence joins TRBV29-1 and TRBJ2-7, with D hard to call. The ends were cut back, 0 bases at V and 1 base at J, with 4 bases in the middle. Germline V CDR1 and CDR2: SQVTM, ANQGSEA. The CDR3 has 12 amino acids.

This clonotype appeared many times. As DNA, the CDR3 is TGCAGTGCGCGTTCCGGGACAGGGTACCTAAATTCACCCCTCCACTTT. Its translation is CSARSGTGYLNSPLHF. The genes are TRBV20-1 and TRBJ1-6; 9 bases fit TRBD1. The V and J ends lost 6 bases and 7 bases, in that order; junction bases with no gene match: 13. Germline assignment: CDR1 DFQATT and CDR2 SNEGSKA (reference sequence). The CDR3 totals 16 residues.

This clonotype was recorded at least ten times. V and J are TRBV11-2 and TRBJ2-1, with D perhaps matching TRBD2 (7 bases). The length of the CDR3 is 14 residues. V was shortened by 6 bases and J by 4 bases, with 13 bases between the two germline ends. Germline-derived CDR1 and CDR2 are SGHAT and FQNNGV. The CDR3 sequence: CASRGGGSYNEQFF. For the CDR3, the DNA is TGTGCCAGCAGGGGGGGCGGGAGTTACAATGAGCAGTTCTTC.

This clonotype was detected ten times or more. The chain carries TRBV9 and TRBJ1-1; a weak D match, TRBD1 (5 bases). Trimming left V 5 bases short and J 8 bases short, with 22 bases between. Germline loops: CDR1 SGDLS, CDR2 YYNGEE. CDR3 length equals 15 residues. The CDR3 reads CASRATGTQAGEAFF. CDR3 DNA sequence: TGTGCCAGCAGAGCTACCGGGACCCAAGCGGGGGAAGCTTTCTTT. The whole variable domain, filled in from reference TRBV9 and TRBJ1-1, reads DSGVTQTPKHLITATGQRVTLRCSPRSGDLSVYWYQQSLDQGLQFLIQYYNGEERAKGNILERFSAQQFPDLHSELNLSSLELGDSALYFCASRATGTQAGEAFFGQGTRLTVV.

The genes are TRBV20-1 and TRBJ1-6, with TRBD1 matching 7 bases. Germline V gene lookup returns CDR1 DFQATT and CDR2 SNEGSKA (reference sequence). Germline trimming cut 3 bases from V and 9 bases from J; bases unmatched to any gene: 8. The CDR3 consists of 14 residues. CDR3 DNA sequence: TGCAGTGCTAGCACCGGGACAGTTCGTTCACCCCTCCACTTT. The encoded protein is CSASTGTVRSPLHF.

In this sample, this clonotype turned up many times. CDR3 nucleotide sequence: TGTGCCAGCAGTCTGGGAGGAGGGTTCCAAGAGACCCAGTACTTC. Amino acids: CASSLGGGFQETQYF. This chain uses TRBV11-3 with TRBJ2-5; perhaps TRBD2 as D (6 bases). The ends were cut back, 6 bases at V and 1 base at J, with 15 bases in the middle. Germline loops: CDR1 SGHNT, CDR2 YENEEA. This CDR3 contains 15 residues.

For the CDR3, the DNA is TGTGCCAGCAGCTTAGTCCAGGCCCAGCATTTT. Protein: CASSLVQAQHF. The chain joins TRBV11-2 to TRBJ1-5; no firm D call. Deletions cut 1 base from V and 11 bases from J, with 6 bases between. Germline CDR1 is SGHAT and CDR2 is FQNNGV. The CDR3 contains 11 residues.

This clonotype was found a few times. The chain uses TRBV24-1 and TRBJ2-7; D gene ambiguous. V was trimmed by 4 bases and J by 6 bases, leaving 12 bases between them. Looked up from germline, CDR1 is KGHDR and CDR2 is SFDVKD. There are 13 residues in the CDR3. CDR3 nucleotides: TGTGCCACCAGTGACCCTAACTACGGCGAGCAGTACTTC. Translation gives CATSDPNYGEQYF.

This clonotype was detected many times. The chain couples TRBV5-8 to TRBJ2-1, with unresolved D. Germline V gene lookup returns CDR1 SGHTS and CDR2 YDEGEE. V lost 8 bases and J lost 0, with 12 bases in between. The CDR3 has 14 residues. CDR3 sequence: CASTRLSSYNEQFF. CDR3 DNA sequence: TGTGCCAGTACACGACTTAGCTCCTACAATGAGCAGTTCTTC.